This T cell receptor (beta chain) derives from a study of T cells after yellow fever vaccination. Across the whole study: SMART-Seq v4 Ultra Low Input prepared libraries from low-cell fractions.

Regarding the study as a whole: The secondary T-cell response peaked on day 5, not day 15, but was weaker. The CD4 and CD8 compartments had a small share of their clonotypes in common.

At least ten counts were recorded for this clonotype. Its antigen is undetermined. The CDR3 is 16 residues long. Trimming cost V 0 bases and J 1 base, with 14 bases left between them. Per germline, CDR1 SGHRS and CDR2 YFSETQ. The TCR cDNA carried a universal primer site and UMIs from 5'RACE template switching. One entry per CDR3 protein results from TCRdb running MiXCR on the 5' RACE reads. The data contain a few hundred thousand distinct CDR3 sequences, approximately 3.9% of them seen just once; the ten biggest clones take up 23%. Sequenced here: PBMCs, sampled on the day of the yellow fever booster vaccination. The source is a man in his late teens or twenties who received the YFV17D yellow fever vaccine. V and J are TRBV5-1 and TRBJ2-7; no clear D gene. The CDR3 here is CASSLGQTPRSYEQYF. In DNA form, the CDR3 reads TGCGCCAGCAGCTTGGGCCAAACCCCCAGGTCCTACGAGCAGTACTTC.